A selection of T cell receptor beta chains follows, all from one sample in a study of T cell repertoires in cytomegalovirus infection. MiXCR, applied by TCRdb to the reads, yields one record per CDR3 protein. The profile covers about 310,000 distinct CDR3 sequences, with approximately 10% appearing a single time and more than 2.5% taken by the ten largest. Sample: PBMCs. The source is a human donor in good health (CMV status not recorded). Some clones in this sample may be carry-over from other donors' samples. Both conserved end residues are part of each CDR3. The D gene is left open where the match is weak. Size is omitted from some rows. Given values are once, few, many or a class for expanded clones.

D gene	clone size	J gene	V gene	CDR3 DNA	CDR3 protein
NA	NA	TRBJ2-7	TRBV18	TGTGCCAGCTCACCGAAGACAGCCTACGAGCAGTACTTC	CASSPKTAYEQYF
NA	many	TRBJ2-2	TRBV6-2/TRBV6-3	TGTGCCAGCAGTTACGCCCCGGAGGGGATCACCGGGGAGCTGTTTTTT	CASSYAPEGITGELFF
TRBD2	many	TRBJ2-3	TRBV5-1	TGCGCCAGCATGGCGGGGGGTCGGGGAGATACGCAGTATTTT	CASMAGGRGDTQYF
TRBD1	many	TRBJ2-7	TRBV12-3/TRBV12-4	TGTGCCAGCAAAGACAGGGGTTACGAGCAGTACTTC	CASKDRGYEQYF
NA	many	TRBJ2-5	TRBV12-3/TRBV12-4	TGTGCCAGCAGGAAAAAAGAGACCCAGTACTTC	CASRKKETQYF
NA	few	TRBJ2-3	TRBV29-1	TGCAGCGTCCGGGACCCAGATACGCAGTATTTT	CSVRDPDTQYF
NA	many	TRBJ2-3	TRBV7-2	TGTGCCAGCAGCCCGGGCCTCCATGGGGACACAGATACGCAGTATTTT	CASSPGLHGDTDTQYF
NA	NA	TRBJ2-5	TRBV6-6	TGTGCCACAAGGGATTCGGAAGAGACCCAGTACTTC	CATRDSEETQYF
NA	many	TRBJ1-1	TRBV7-2	TGTGCCAGCAGCGGTTCCGCATATGAAGCTTTCTTT	CASSGSAYEAFF
NA	many	TRBJ2-2	TRBV7-2	TGTGCCAGCAGCATACAAGAGGTCTCGAACACCGGGGAGCTGTTTTTT	CASSIQEVSNTGELFF
NA	many	TRBJ2-7	TRBV6-5	TGTGCCAGCAGGAATACAGGTGGCTCCTACGAGCAGTACTTC	CASRNTGGSYEQYF
TRBD2	NA	TRBJ2-1	TRBV20-1	TGCAGTGCTAGAGATTCAAGCGGGGGGGTCCACTACAATGAGCAGTTCTTC	CSARDSSGGVHYNEQFF
TRBD1	many	TRBJ1-4	TRBV7-2	TGTGCCAGCAGCCAACAGACAGGGGCAGGAGAAAAACTGTTTTTT	CASSQQTGAGEKLFF
TRBD2	many	TRBJ2-7	TRBV12-3/TRBV12-4	TGTGCCAGCAGTTTAGTGGGGGGGAACTCCTACGAGCAGTACTTC	CASSLVGGNSYEQYF
TRBD1	many	TRBJ2-2	TRBV7-2	TGTGCCAGCAGCAGACAGGGGAGAATTTCCGGGGAGCTGTTTTTT	CASSRQGRISGELFF
NA	many	TRBJ2-5	TRBV10-3	TGTGCCACTCGGGACGGGCAAGAGACCCAGTACTTC	CATRDGQETQYF
NA	many	TRBJ2-1	TRBV10-3	TGTGCCATCAAGGTCGCACTTAGCGATGAGCAGTTCTTC	CAIKVALSDEQFF
TRBD1	many	TRBJ1-3	TRBV27	TGTGCCAGCAGTCCCACCGGGACAGGGATTCACACCATATATTTT	CASSPTGTGIHTIYF
NA	few	TRBJ2-4	TRBV20-1	TGCAGTGCTAGAGAGAGGAGGGTACTAGCCAAAAACATTCAGTACTTC	CSARERRVLAKNIQYF
NA	many	TRBJ2-3	TRBV12-3/TRBV12-4	TGTGCCAGCAGTTTCGGTAATACGCAGTATTTT	CASSFGNTQYF
NA	many	TRBJ2-5	TRBV7-9	TGTGCCAGCAGCCAACCACAGGGACTACAAGAGACCCAGTACTTC	CASSQPQGLQETQYF
TRBD2	NA	TRBJ2-5	TRBV10-3	TGTGCCATCAGTGAGTGGGCTAGCGGACAAGAGACCCAGTACTTC	CAISEWASGQETQYF
NA	many	TRBJ2-1	TRBV7-2	TGTGCCAGCAGCCCGAGACGCAACAATGAGCAGTTCTTC	CASSPRRNNEQFF
NA	many	TRBJ2-1	TRBV12-3/TRBV12-4	TGTGCCAGCAGTGCAGCGAAATACAATGAGCAGTTCTTC	CASSAAKYNEQFF
NA	many	TRBJ1-2	TRBV12-3/TRBV12-4	TGTGCCAGCAGTTTACCCCTTACAGCTAACTATGGCTACACCTTC	CASSLPLTANYGYTF
NA	few	TRBJ2-1	TRBV20-1	TGCAGTGCTAGAGCCCCAGGCCAGGGGATATACAATGAGCAGTTCTTC	CSARAPGQGIYNEQFF
TRBD1	NA	TRBJ2-2	TRBV5-1	TGCGCCAGCAGCCCGGACAGGGAAGGCACCGGGGAGCTGTTTTTT	CASSPDREGTGELFF
TRBD2	many	TRBJ2-3	TRBV7-8	TGTGCCAGCAGCCGACTAGCGGGGGGGTCCCCCACCCGCCGGGATACGCAGTATTTT	CASSRLAGGSPTRRDTQYF
NA	few	TRBJ1-2	TRBV27	TGTGCCAGCAGTTTATCAGGCAGTCCCTCGAAGTGGGGCTATGGCTACACCTTC	CASSLSGSPSKWGYGYTF
TRBD1	NA	TRBJ2-3	TRBV28	TGTGCCAGCAGTCCGGGACAGGGGGCCGCTAGCACAGATACGCAGTATTTT	CASSPGQGAASTDTQYF
NA	many	TRBJ2-1	TRBV7-9	TGTGCCAGCAGCTTACTCAGGGAAGCCTACAATGAGCAGTTCTTC	CASSLLREAYNEQFF
NA	many	TRBJ1-2	TRBV18	TGTGCCAGCTCACCACCCGGGGCAGGTTCTAATGGCTACACCTTC	CASSPPGAGSNGYTF
NA	many	TRBJ2-5	TRBV28	TGTGCCAGCAGTCCGCGGGGGCAGGGTACGGAGACCCAGTACTTC	CASSPRGQGTETQYF
NA	many	TRBJ2-6	TRBV4-3	TGCGCCAGCAGCCAAGGAGGTCTGAGGACAGCAAATTCTGGGGCCAACGTCCTGACTTTC	CASSQGGLRTANSGANVLTF
TRBD2	NA	TRBJ2-3	TRBV29-1	TGCAGCGCGAATCCTGGGGGAGGGGGCACAGATACGCAGTATTTT	CSANPGGGGTDTQYF
TRBD1	NA	TRBJ1-6	TRBV5-5	TGTGCCAGCAGCTGGGGACAGGGAGAAGGTTCACCCCTCCACTTT	CASSWGQGEGSPLHF
NA	many	TRBJ2-2	TRBV6-6	TGTGCCACCTCGGAACGGGGGGCGTCGAACACCGGGGAGCTGTTTTTT	CATSERGASNTGELFF
NA	many	TRBJ2-2	TRBV20-1	TGCAGTGCCCACGGGGGGCAGGACCTAGTTTTT	CSAHGGQDLVF
TRBD1	NA	TRBJ1-3	TRBV5-1	TGCGCCAGCAGCTTCCAGGGGGCGAGCTCTGGAAACACCATATATTTT	CASSFQGASSGNTIYF
NA	many	TRBJ1-2	TRBV7-2	TGTGCCAGCAGCTTAGACGCCTCCGGGGGAGGCTATGGCTACACCTTC	CASSLDASGGGYGYTF
NA	few	TRBJ2-3	TRBV4-2	TGTGCCAGCAGCCAAGAGGGTATGAGGACTGGTACGCAGTATTTT	CASSQEGMRTGTQYF
TRBD1	many	TRBJ1-1	TRBV4-3	TGCGCCAGCAGCCAAGAGGGCAGGGGGCTCACTGAAGCTTTCTTT	CASSQEGRGLTEAFF
NA	few	TRBJ2-3	TRBV5-1	TGCGCCAGCAGCCTGAAGCGGGCCCGCACAGATACGCAGTATTTT	CASSLKRARTDTQYF
NA	many	TRBJ2-3	TRBV20-1	TGCAGTGCTAGTCTTCGCGCGAATACGCAGTATTTT	CSASLRANTQYF
NA	many	TRBJ2-1	TRBV5-6	TGTGCCAGCAGCTTAGACCATGAGCAGTTCTTC	CASSLDHEQFF
NA	many	TRBJ1-2	TRBV12-3/TRBV12-4	TGTGCCAGCAGTACAGACGGCTTCTATGGCTACACCTTC	CASSTDGFYGYTF
NA	few	TRBJ2-3	TRBV29-1	TGCAGCGTTATTTTGGTCGGGGGATTTCGGACAGATACGCAGTATTTT	CSVILVGGFRTDTQYF
NA	few	TRBJ2-1	TRBV20-1	TGCAGTGCTAGAGATCCCGCAGGGAAGGACAATGAGCAGTTCTTC	CSARDPAGKDNEQFF
NA	many	TRBJ1-1	TRBV10-3	TGTGCCATCAGTGGGGGGATGGGGGCTGAAGCTTTCTTT	CAISGGMGAEAFF
NA	few	TRBJ2-3	TRBV20-1	TGCAGTGCTAGCGGGGCGGGGGCCACAGATACGCAGTATTTT	CSASGAGATDTQYF
TRBD1	few	TRBJ2-4	TRBV28	TGTGCCAGCAGTCGATGGGACAGTTTAGCCAAAAACATTCAGTACTTC	CASSRWDSLAKNIQYF
TRBD2	many	TRBJ2-4	TRBV19	TGTGCCAGTAGTATAGGGACTAGCGGGGGCCTGAACATTCAGTACTTC	CASSIGTSGGLNIQYF
TRBD2	few	TRBJ2-1	TRBV9	TGTGCCAGCAGCGTTGCCCTAGCGGGGGGGCCCAATGAGCAGTTCTTC	CASSVALAGGPNEQFF
NA	many	TRBJ1-2	TRBV5-1	TGCGCCAGCAGCTTGGGGACAGACCTTTCCTATGGCTACACCTTC	CASSLGTDLSYGYTF